Each of the 14 T cell receptor beta chains below was sequenced from the same sample in a study of cytomegalovirus exposure and HLA in healthy donors. 13 Jbeta primers and 60 Vbeta primers were used for the PCR. Method: immunoSEQ multiplex PCR; TCRdb's copy keeps in-frame clones and lacks some. The data show about 160,000 clones, under 80% seen once. Sample: PBMCs. The receptors here all came from a female donor in good health and CMV-seronegative.

The chain combines TRBV5-4 with TRBJ2-1, with D possibly TRBD2 on 6 matching bases. The CDR3 loop spans 15 amino acids. Trimming shortened V by 0 bases and J by 3 bases, and 10 bases separated the two germline ends. Germline loops: CDR1 SGHNT, CDR2 YYREEE (reference sequence). In nucleotides, the CDR3 is TGTGCCAGCAGCTTGGGAGCGGGCGTCTACAATGAGCAGTTCTTC. Translated, it gives CASSLGAGVYNEQFF. Looking up the rest from reference TRBV5-4 and TRBJ2-1 gives the full variable domain: ETGVTQSPTHLIKTRGQQVTLRCSSQSGHNTVSWYQQALGQGPQFIFQYYREEENGRGNFPPRFSGLQFPNYSSELNVNALELDDSALYLCASSLGAGVYNEQFFGPGTRLTVL.

V gene TRBV19 combines with J gene TRBJ2-7; D is perhaps TRBD1 (6 bases). Germline values: CDR1 LNHDA, CDR2 SQIVND (reference sequence). The germline V and J ends were trimmed by 3 bases and 2 bases, with 11 bases remaining between them. The CDR3 extends over 14 amino acids. The CDR3 sequence is CASSMGTGTYEQYF. CDR3 sequence (DNA): TGTGCCAGTAGTATGGGTACAGGGACCTACGAGCAGTACTTC.

This chain links TRBV5-1 with TRBJ2-7; 12 bases fit TRBD2. From germline, CDR1 is SGHRS and CDR2 YFSETQ. CDR3 size: 15 residues. Trimming took 2 bases from V and 1 from J; bases not matched to a gene: 1. CDR3 nucleotide sequence: TGCGCCAGCAGCTTCGGACTAGCGGGGTCCTACGAGCAGTACTTC. Its translation is CASSFGLAGSYEQYF. Together with reference TRBV5-1 and TRBJ2-7, the CDR3 gives the full variable domain: KAGVTQTPRYLIKTRGQQVTLSCSPISGHRSVSWYQQTPGQGLQFLFEYFSETQRNKGNFPGRFSGRQFSNSRSEMNVSTLELGDSALYLCASSFGLAGSYEQYFGPGTRLTVT.

The V call is TRBV29-1, the J call TRBJ1-2, with D possibly matching TRBD1 (6 bases). Germline V gives CDR1 SQVTM, CDR2 ANQGSEA. The ends were cut back, 6 bases at V and 8 bases at J, with 16 bases in the middle. The length of the CDR3 is 12 residues. The CDR3 region is CSVHGPGDGYTF. For the CDR3, the DNA is TGCAGCGTCCATGGGCCAGGGGACGGCTACACCTTC.

The gene calls are TRBV14 and TRBJ1-2; 8 bases map to TRBD1. CDR1 is SGHDN, CDR2 FVKESK, per germline. Trimming took 4 bases from V and 8 from J; bases not matched to a gene: 3. The CDR3 extends over 12 amino acids. CDR3 sequence reads: CASSPDRAGYTF. CDR3 bases: TGTGCCAGCAGCCCGGACAGGGCGGGCTACACCTTC.

This rearrangement joins TRBV6-1 to TRBJ1-1; D call uncertain. The CDR3 length is 14 residues. The germline CDR1 and CDR2 sequences are MNHNS and SASEGT. V shed 5 bases and J shed 5 bases, with 15 bases lying between them. This chain's CDR3 is CASSRLGRETEAFF. The DNA of the CDR3 is TGTGCCAGCAGTCGACTCGGACGGGAAACTGAAGCTTTCTTT.

The chain recombines TRBV19 with TRBJ2-2; weak D call: TRBD1 (6 bases). Deletions cut 4 bases from V and 5 bases from J, with 20 bases between. The CDR3 is 17 amino acids. Germline CDR1 LNHDA, CDR2 SQIVND (reference sequence). In DNA, the CDR3 is TGTGCCAGTAGTAGCCAGGGCTGGTATGGGACAACCGGGGAGCTGTTTTTT. Translating gives CASSSQGWYGTTGELFF.

This clone was counted only a few times. V is TRBV7-6 and J is TRBJ2-1; TRBD2 matches at 14 bases. Germline lookup yields CDR1 SGHVS and CDR2 FNYEAQ. The trim removed 5 bases at V and 7 bases at J, leaving 4 bases unmatched. This CDR3 has 15 residues. This chain's CDR3 is CASSRGLAGENEQFF. The CDR3 coding sequence is TGTGCCAGCAGCAGGGGACTAGCGGGGGAAAATGAGCAGTTCTTC.

This rearrangement joins TRBV19 to TRBJ1-1; D is unresolved. Germline V lookup: CDR1 LNHDA, CDR2 SQIVND (reference sequence). The CDR3 is 14 residues long. V was pared by 3 bases and J by 4 bases, with 12 bases between. The CDR3 protein is CASSISGFSTEAFF. In nucleotides, the CDR3 is TGTGCCAGTAGTATCTCGGGGTTCAGCACTGAAGCTTTCTTT.

The rearrangement joins TRBV7-9 to TRBJ1-2, with TRBD1 as a possible D gene (5 bases). V was cut by 2 bases and J by 8 bases, with 15 bases left in between. This CDR3 is 14 amino acids long. Germline values: CDR1 SEHNR, CDR2 FQNEAQ (reference sequence). The CDR3 DNA sequence: TGTGCCAGCAGCTTAATGCAGGGCTCGGAAGGCTACACCTTC. Translating it yields CASSLMQGSEGYTF.

This clone has a single count. The chain recombines TRBV30 with TRBJ1-5, with 11 positions matching TRBD1. The CDR3 extends over 15 amino acids. The V and J ends lost 3 bases and 4 bases, in that order; junction bases with no gene match: 5. CDR1 is GTSNPN and CDR2 is SVGIG in the germline V gene (reference sequence). In DNA, the CDR3 is TGTGCCTGGAGCCGGGGACAGGGGGTTAATCAGCCCCAGCATTTT. Protein: CAWSRGQGVNQPQHF.

The chain recombines TRBV6-5 with TRBJ1-2; 9 nucleotides align to TRBD1. CDR1 is MNHEY and CDR2 is SVGAGI in the germline V gene. This CDR3 has 14 amino acids. After removal of 6 bases from V and 4 bases from J, the junction contained 6 bases not matched to a gene. The CDR3 here is CASRPTGGGYGYTF. The DNA of the CDR3 is TGTGCCAGCAGACCGACAGGGGGGGGCTATGGCTACACCTTC.

The J gene is TRBJ2-7, the V gene TRBV7-9, with D possibly being TRBD2 (6 bases). Trimming removed 3 bases from V and 5 bases from J, with 11 bases in between. There are 13 residues in the CDR3. Germline V lookup: CDR1 SEHNR, CDR2 FQNEAQ (reference sequence). The CDR3 nucleotides read TGTGCCAGCAGCTTTTCGGGAGTGGACGAGCAGTACTTC. Translation gives CASSFSGVDEQYF.

The chain employs TRBV6-6 and TRBJ1-1, with 9 bases identical to TRBD1. Germline V gene data show CDR1 as MNHNY and CDR2 as SVGAGI (reference sequence). V lost 0 bases and J lost 3; bases outside the gene matches: 2. This CDR3 comprises 15 residues. The CDR3, as DNA: TGTGCCAGCAGTTACTCGAGACAGGGGGACACTGAAGCTTTCTTT. Translated, it gives CASSYSRQGDTEAFF.